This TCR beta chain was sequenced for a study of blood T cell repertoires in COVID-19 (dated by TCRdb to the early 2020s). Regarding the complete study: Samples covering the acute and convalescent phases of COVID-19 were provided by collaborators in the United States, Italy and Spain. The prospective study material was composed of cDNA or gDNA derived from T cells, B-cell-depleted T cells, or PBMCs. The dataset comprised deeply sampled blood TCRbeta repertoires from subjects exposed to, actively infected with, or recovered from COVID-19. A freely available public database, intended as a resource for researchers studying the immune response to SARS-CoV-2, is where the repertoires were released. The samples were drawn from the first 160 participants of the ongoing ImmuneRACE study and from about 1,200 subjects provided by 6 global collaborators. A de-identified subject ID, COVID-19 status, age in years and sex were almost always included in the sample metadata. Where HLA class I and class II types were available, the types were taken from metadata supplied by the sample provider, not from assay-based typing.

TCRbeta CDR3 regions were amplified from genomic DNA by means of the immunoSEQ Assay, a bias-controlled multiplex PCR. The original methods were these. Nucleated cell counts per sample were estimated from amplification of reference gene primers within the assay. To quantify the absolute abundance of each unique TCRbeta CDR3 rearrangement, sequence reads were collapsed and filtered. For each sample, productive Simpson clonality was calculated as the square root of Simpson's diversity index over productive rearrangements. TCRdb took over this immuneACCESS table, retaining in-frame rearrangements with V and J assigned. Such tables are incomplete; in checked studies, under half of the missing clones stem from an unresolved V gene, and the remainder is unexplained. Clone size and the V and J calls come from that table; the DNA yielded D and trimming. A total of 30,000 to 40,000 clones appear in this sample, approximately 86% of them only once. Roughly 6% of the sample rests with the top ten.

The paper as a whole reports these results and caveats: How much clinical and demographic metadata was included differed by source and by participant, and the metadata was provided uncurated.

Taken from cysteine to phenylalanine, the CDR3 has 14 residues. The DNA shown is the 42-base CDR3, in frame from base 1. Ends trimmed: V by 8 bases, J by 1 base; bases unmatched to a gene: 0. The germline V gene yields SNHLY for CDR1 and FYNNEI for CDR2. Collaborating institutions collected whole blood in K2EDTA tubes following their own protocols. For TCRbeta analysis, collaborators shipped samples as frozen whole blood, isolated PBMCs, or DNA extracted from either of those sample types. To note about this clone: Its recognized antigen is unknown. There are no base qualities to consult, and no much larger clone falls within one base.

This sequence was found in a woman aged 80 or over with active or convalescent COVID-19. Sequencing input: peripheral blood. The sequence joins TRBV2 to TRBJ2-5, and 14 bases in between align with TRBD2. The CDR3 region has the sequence CASGLAGGQETQYF. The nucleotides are TGTGCCAGCGGACTAGCGGGGGGCCAAGAGACCCAGTACTTC. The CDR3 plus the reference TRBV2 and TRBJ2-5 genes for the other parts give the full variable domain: EPEVTQTPSHQVTQMGQEVILRCVPISNHLYFYWYRQILGQKVEFLVSFYNNEISEKSEIFDDQFSVERPDGSNFTLKIRSTKLEDSAMYFCASGLAGGQETQYFGPGTRLLVL.